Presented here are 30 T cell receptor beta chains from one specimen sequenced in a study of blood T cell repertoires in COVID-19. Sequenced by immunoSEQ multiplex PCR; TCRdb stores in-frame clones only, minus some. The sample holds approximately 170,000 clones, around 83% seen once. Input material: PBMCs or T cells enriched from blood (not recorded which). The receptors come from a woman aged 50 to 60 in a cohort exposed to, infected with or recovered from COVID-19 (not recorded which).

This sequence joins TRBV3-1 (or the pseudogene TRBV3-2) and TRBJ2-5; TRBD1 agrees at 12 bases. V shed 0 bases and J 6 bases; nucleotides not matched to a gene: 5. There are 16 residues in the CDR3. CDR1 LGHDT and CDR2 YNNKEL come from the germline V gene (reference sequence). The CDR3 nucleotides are TGTGCCAGCAGCCAAGACGGGACAGGGGGCGGAAAGACCCAGTACTTC. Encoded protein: CASSQDGTGGGKTQYF.

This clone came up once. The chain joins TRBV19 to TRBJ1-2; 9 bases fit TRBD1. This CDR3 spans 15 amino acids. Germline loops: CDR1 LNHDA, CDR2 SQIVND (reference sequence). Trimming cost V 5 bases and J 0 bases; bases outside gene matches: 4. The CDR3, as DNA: TGTGCCAGTAGTTGGACAGGGGAAGCTAACTATGGCTACACCTTC. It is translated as CASSWTGEANYGYTF.

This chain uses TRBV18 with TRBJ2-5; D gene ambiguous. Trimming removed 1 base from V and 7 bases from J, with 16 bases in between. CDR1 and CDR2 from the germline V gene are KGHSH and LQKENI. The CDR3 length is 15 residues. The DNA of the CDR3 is TGTGCCAGCTCACCACAGGCAGGAACTTTAGTGACCCAGTACTTC. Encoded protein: CASSPQAGTLVTQYF.

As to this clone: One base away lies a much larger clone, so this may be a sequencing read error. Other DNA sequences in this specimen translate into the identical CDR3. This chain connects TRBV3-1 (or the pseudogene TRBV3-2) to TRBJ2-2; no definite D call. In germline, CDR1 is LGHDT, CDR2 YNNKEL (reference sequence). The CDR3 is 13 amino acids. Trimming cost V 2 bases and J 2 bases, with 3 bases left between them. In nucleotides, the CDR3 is TGTGCCAGCAGCCAACTTAACACCGGGGAGCTGTTTTTT. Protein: CASSQLNTGELFF.

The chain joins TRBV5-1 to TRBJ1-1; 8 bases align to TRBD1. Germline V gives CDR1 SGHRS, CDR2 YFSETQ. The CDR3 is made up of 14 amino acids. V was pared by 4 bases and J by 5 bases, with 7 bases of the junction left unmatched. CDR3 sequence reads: CASSNGQGLTEAFF. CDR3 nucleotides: TGCGCCAGCAGCAATGGACAGGGTTTGACTGAAGCTTTCTTT. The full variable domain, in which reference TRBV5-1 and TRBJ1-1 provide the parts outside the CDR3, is KAGVTQTPRYLIKTRGQQVTLSCSPISGHRSVSWYQQTPGQGLQFLFEYFSETQRNKGNFPGRFSGRQFSNSRSEMNVSTLELGDSALYLCASSNGQGLTEAFFGQGTRLTVV.

The CDR3 here is CASSPRQGDLRAPLHF. In DNA form, the CDR3 reads TGTGCCAGCAGCCCCCGACAGGGTGACCTGCGGGCACCCCTCCACTTT. The chain combines TRBV9 with TRBJ1-6; the match to TRBD1 covers 7 bases. J lost 11 bases, V lost 4 bases, and 15 bases had no gene match. From germline, CDR1 is SGDLS and CDR2 YYNGEE. The CDR3 contains 16 residues.

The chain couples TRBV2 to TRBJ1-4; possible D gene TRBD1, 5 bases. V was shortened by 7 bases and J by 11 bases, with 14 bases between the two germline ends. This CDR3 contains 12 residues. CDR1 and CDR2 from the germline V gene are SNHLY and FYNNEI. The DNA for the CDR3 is TGTGCCAGCAAGACAGACGTCGGCAAACTGTTTTTT. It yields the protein CASKTDVGKLFF.

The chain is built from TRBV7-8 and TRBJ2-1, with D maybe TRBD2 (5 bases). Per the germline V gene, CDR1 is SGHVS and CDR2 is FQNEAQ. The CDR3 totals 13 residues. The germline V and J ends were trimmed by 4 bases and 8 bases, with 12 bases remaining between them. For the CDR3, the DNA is TGTGCCAGCAGCTCACCGAGGCGGGATGAGCAGTTCTTC. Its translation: CASSSPRRDEQFF.

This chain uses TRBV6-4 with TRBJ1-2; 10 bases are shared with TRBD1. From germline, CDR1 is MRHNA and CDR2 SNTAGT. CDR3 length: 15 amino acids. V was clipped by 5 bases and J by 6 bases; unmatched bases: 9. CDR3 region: CASSRTGTGVDGYTF. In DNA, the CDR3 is TGTGCCAGCAGTCGAACCGGGACAGGGGTCGATGGCTACACCTTC.

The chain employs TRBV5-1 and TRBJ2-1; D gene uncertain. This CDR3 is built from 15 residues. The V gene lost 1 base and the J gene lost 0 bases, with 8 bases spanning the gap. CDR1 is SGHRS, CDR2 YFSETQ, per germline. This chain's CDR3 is CASSLMPSSYNEQFF. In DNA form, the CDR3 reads TGCGCCAGCAGCTTGATGCCTAGCTCCTACAATGAGCAGTTCTTC.

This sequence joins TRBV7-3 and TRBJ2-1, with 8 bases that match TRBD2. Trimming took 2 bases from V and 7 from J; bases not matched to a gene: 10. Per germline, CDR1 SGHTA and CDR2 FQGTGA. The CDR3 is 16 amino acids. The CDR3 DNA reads TGTGCCAGCAGCTTAGGATCGGGACTAGGGGAGAATGAGCAGTTCTTC. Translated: CASSLGSGLGENEQFF.

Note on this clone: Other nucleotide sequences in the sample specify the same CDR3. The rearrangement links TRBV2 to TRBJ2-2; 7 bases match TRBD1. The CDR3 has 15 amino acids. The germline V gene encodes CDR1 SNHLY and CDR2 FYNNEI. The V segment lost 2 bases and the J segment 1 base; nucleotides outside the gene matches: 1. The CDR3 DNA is TGTGCCAGCAGTGAACACAGGGGGAACACCGGGGAGCTGTTTTTT. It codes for CASSEHRGNTGELFF.

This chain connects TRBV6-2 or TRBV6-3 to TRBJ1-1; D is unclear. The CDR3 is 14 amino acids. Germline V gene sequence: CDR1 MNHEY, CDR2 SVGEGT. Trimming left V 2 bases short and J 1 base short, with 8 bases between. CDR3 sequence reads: CASSYRAGNTEAFF. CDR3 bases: TGTGCCAGCAGTTACCGGGCGGGGAACACTGAAGCTTTCTTT.

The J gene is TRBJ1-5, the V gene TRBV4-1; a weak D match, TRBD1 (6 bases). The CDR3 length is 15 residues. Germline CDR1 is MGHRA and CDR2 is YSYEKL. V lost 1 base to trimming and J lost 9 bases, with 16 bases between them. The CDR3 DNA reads TGCGCCAGCAGCCAAGTACCGGACAGTTTACTGCCCCAGCATTTT. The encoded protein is CASSQVPDSLLPQHF.

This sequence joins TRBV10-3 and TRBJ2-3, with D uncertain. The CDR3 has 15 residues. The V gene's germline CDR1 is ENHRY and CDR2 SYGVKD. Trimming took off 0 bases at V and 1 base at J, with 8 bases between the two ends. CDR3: CAISESPPGTDTQYF. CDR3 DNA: TGTGCCATCAGTGAGTCTCCCCCGGGCACAGATACGCAGTATTTT.

As DNA, the CDR3 is TGTGCCAGCAGCCTCGACGGACAGGGGAACTATGGCTACACCTTC. Encoded protein: CASSLDGQGNYGYTF. This sequence joins TRBV11-1 and TRBJ1-2; 9 bases map to TRBD1. Germline CDR1 reads SGHAT; CDR2 reads FQDESV (reference sequence). V shed 5 bases and J 2 bases; nucleotides not matched to a gene: 6. This CDR3 region has 15 residues.

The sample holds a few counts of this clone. The CDR3 loop reads CASSRVEAFF. CDR3 nucleotides: TGTGCCAGCAGTCGAGTTGAAGCTTTCTTT. The rearrangement joins TRBV28 to TRBJ1-1; no definite D call. Germline V gives CDR1 MDHEN, CDR2 SYDVKM. CDR3 length: 10 residues. V dropped 5 bases and J dropped 7 bases, with 5 bases sitting between them.

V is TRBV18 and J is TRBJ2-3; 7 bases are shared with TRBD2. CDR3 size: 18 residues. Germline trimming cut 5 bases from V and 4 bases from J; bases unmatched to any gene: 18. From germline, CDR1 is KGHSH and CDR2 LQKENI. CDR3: CASSLSFPAGEGPDTQYF. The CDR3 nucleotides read TGTGCCAGCTCATTGAGTTTTCCCGCGGGAGAAGGACCAGATACGCAGTATTTT.

The CDR3 loop reads CASSPGGNEQYF. As DNA, the CDR3 is TGCGCCAGCAGCCCCGGAGGGAACGAGCAGTACTTC. The rearrangement joins TRBV5-1 to TRBJ2-7, with TRBD2 as a possible D gene (6 bases). Looked up from germline, CDR1 is SGHRS and CDR2 is YFSETQ. The CDR3 consists of 12 residues. The V end lost 4 bases, the J end lost 5 bases, and 10 bases lay between the germline ends.

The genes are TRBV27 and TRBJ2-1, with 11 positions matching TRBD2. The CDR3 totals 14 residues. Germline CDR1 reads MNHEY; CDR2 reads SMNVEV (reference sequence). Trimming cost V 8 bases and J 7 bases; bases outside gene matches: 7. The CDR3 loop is CASEGLAGSNEQFF. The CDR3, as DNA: TGTGCCAGCGAAGGACTAGCGGGTAGTAATGAGCAGTTCTTC.

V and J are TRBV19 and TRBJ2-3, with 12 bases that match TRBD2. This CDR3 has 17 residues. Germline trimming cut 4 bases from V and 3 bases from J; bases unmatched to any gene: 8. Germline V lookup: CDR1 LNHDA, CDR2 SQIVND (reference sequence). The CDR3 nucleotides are TGTGCCAGTAGTACCGTAAGGACTAGCGGGGTTACAGATACGCAGTATTTT. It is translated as CASSTVRTSGVTDTQYF.

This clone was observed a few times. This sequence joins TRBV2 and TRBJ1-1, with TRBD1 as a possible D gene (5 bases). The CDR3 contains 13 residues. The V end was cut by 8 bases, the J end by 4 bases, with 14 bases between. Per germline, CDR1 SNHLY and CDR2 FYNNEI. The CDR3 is CASLGVRGTEAFF. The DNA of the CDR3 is TGTGCCAGCCTGGGTGTTAGGGGCACTGAAGCTTTCTTT.

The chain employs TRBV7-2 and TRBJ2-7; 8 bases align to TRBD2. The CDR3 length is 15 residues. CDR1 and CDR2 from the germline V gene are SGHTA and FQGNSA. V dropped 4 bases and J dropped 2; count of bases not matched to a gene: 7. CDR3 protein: CASSSSVSGTYEQYF. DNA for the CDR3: TGTGCCAGCAGCTCCTCGGTTAGCGGGACCTACGAGCAGTACTTC.

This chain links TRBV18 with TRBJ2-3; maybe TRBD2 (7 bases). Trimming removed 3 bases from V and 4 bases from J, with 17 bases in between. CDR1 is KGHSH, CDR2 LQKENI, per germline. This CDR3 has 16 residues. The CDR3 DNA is TGTGCCAGCTCACCCATCGGGGGGCAGTTTTCAGATACGCAGTATTTT. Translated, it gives CASSPIGGQFSDTQYF.

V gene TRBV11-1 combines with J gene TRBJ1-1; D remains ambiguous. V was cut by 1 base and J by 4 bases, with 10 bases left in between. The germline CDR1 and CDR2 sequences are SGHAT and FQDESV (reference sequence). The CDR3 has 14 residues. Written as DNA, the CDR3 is TGTGCCAGCAGCTTAGATATTTCCCCCACTGAAGCTTTCTTT. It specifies CASSLDISPTEAFF.

CDR3 sequence: CASNGGNEKLFF. CDR3 DNA: TGTGCCAGTAACGGAGGGAATGAAAAACTGTTTTTT. The V and J genes are TRBV28 and TRBJ1-4; D not certain. This CDR3 is built from 12 residues. Trimming stripped 9 bases from V and 5 bases from J, with 10 bases between. The germline V gene has CDR1 MDHEN and CDR2 SYDVKM.

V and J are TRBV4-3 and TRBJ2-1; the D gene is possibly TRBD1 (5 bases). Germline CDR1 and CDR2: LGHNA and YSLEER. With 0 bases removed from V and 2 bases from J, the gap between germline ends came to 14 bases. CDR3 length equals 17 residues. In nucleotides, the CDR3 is TGCGCCAGCAGCCAAGATGGCGGACAAATTACCTACAATGAGCAGTTCTTC. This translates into CASSQDGGQITYNEQFF.

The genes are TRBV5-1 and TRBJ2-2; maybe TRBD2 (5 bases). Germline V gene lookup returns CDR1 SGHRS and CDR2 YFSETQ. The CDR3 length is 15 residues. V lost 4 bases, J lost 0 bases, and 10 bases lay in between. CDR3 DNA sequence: TGCGCCAGCAGCGGTAGCGCGTCGAACACCGGGGAGCTGTTTTTT. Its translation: CASSGSASNTGELFF.

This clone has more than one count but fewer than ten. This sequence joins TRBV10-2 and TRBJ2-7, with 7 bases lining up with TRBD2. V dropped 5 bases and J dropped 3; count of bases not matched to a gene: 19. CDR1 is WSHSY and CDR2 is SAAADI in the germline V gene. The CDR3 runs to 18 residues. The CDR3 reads CASSTPLAAGEWGYEQYF. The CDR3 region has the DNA TGCGCCAGCAGTACTCCCCTAGCCGCGGGAGAATGGGGCTACGAGCAGTACTTC.

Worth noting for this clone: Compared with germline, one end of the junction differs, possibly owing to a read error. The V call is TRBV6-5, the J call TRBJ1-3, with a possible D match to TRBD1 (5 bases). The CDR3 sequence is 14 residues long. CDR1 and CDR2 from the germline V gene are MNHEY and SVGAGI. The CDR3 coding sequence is TGTGCCAGCAGTAACTCGGGGCTTGGAAACACCATATATTTT. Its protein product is CASSNSGLGNTIYF.